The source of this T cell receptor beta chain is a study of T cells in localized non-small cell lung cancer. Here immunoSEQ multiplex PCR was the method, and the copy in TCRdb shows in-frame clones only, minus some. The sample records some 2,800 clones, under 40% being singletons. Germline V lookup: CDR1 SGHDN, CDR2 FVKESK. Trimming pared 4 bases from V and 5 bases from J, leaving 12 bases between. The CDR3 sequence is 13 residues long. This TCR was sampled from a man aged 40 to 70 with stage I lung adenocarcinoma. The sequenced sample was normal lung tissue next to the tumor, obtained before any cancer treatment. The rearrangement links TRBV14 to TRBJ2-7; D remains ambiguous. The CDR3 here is CASSLMGHDEQYF. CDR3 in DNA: TGTGCCAGCAGCCTAATGGGTCATGACGAGCAGTACTTC.